The present entry profiles one T cell receptor beta chain with its context. The germline gene is not matched at one end of the junction; a read error may be the cause. The data were obtained in a study of kidney transplant recipient with SARS-CoV-2 infection. Looked up from germline, CDR1 is MNHGY and CDR2 is SAAAGT. The CDR3 length is 17 residues. TCRdb reanalysed the reads using MiXCR and keeps one entry per CDR3 protein. The sample records some 220,000 distinct CDR3 sequences, roughly 26% being singletons. Sample: a blood sample, taken at baseline and on approximately day 120 from a kidney transplant recipient. This receptor was identified in a young adult male patient who had COVID-19 and was a kidney transplant recipient. Some T cells may trace back to the graft donor. The V call is TRBV6-8, the J call TRBJ1-2; D is unclear. CDR3 in DNA: TGTGCCGGCAGTGTGAACGAACGCTCTAGAAAGACCTATGGCTACACCTTC. The encoded protein is CAGSVNERSRKTYGYTF.